This entry lists 32 T cell receptor beta chains sequenced from one sample in a study of shared clonotypes between healthy human individuals. The data were produced by immunoSEQ multiplex PCR, yet TCRdb's version contains in-frame clones alone and is incomplete. The data contain approximately 500,000 clones, about 75% of them singletons. Sample: PBMCs. Source of these receptors: a woman aged 40 to 50 in good health. Some clones in this sample may be carry-over from other donors' samples.

With regard to this clone: It is unclear where the CDR3 begins or ends on the DNA, so no DNA is shown, and the CDR3 is as TCRdb lists it. The V and J genes are TRBV28 and TRBJ2-3; the table's D call of TRBD2 was not tested on the DNA. The CDR3 region is 18 residues in length, termini included. Germline V CDR1 and CDR2: MDHEN, SYDVKM. The CDR3: CASSLGTGLKSSTDTQYF.

The CDR3 spells CASSSGTGSGYTF. The CDR3 bases are TGTGCCAGCAGCTCCGGGACAGGGAGTGGCTACACCTTC. The rearrangement links TRBV7-9 to TRBJ1-2; 9 bases fit TRBD1. This CDR3 has 13 amino acids. J lost 7 bases, V lost 4 bases, and 4 bases had no gene match. Germline V gene lookup returns CDR1 SEHNR and CDR2 FQNEAQ (reference sequence).

V is TRBV30 and J is TRBJ2-5; D possibly uses TRBD1 or TRBD2 (5 bases each). CDR1 and CDR2 from the germline V gene are GTSNPN and SVGIG (reference sequence). Trimming removed 8 bases from V and 4 bases from J, with 11 bases in between. The CDR3 is made up of 11 amino acids. CDR3 sequence reads: CALLGGETQYF. The CDR3 nucleotides are TGTGCCCTTCTTGGGGGAGAGACCCAGTACTTC.

V is TRBV5-4 and J is TRBJ2-7, with D tentatively TRBD1 (6 bases). The germline CDR1 and CDR2 sequences are SGHNT and YYREEE (reference sequence). CDR3 length equals 13 residues. Trimming took 4 bases from V and 1 from J, leaving 9 bases between them. The CDR3 is CASSKGHSYEQYF. The CDR3, as DNA: TGTGCCAGCAGCAAGGGACATTCCTACGAGCAGTACTTC.

The rearrangement joins TRBV5-1 to TRBJ2-1; TRBD2 agrees at 7 bases. The CDR3 sequence is 16 residues long. V lost 0 bases and J lost 3; bases outside the gene matches: 6. CDR1 and CDR2 (germline): SGHRS, YFSETQ. The CDR3 DNA follows: TGCGCCAGCAGCTTGGAAGGACTAGATCACTACAATGAGCAGTTCTTC. Protein sequence: CASSLEGLDHYNEQFF.

V gene TRBV28 combines with J gene TRBJ2-5; 12 bases agree with TRBD2. The better agreement between TRBJ2-7 and the DNA end casts doubt on the J call. CDR1 and CDR2 from the germline V gene are MDHEN and SYDVKM. The CDR3 covers 16 residues. The CDR3 sequence is CASSFPTSGSNYEQYF. CDR3 DNA sequence: TGTGCCAGCAGTTTCCCGACTAGCGGGAGTAACTACGAGCAGTACTTC.

The chain employs TRBV9 and TRBJ2-2; tentatively, D is TRBD1 or TRBD2 (5 bases each). The CDR3 is 12 amino acids. Germline V CDR1 and CDR2: SGDLS, YYNGEE. V was clipped by 7 bases and J by 5 bases, with 9 bases between them. DNA of the CDR3: TGTGCCAGCGGGACCCCAACCGGGGAGCTGTTTTTT. Residues: CASGTPTGELFF.

This sequence joins TRBV5-4 and TRBJ2-3; the match to TRBD2 covers 8 bases. Germline-derived CDR1 and CDR2 are SGHNT and YYREEE (reference sequence). The CDR3 is 13 residues long. The trim removed 7 bases at V and 5 bases at J, leaving 6 bases unmatched. CDR3 sequence: CASREGQGDTQYF. DNA for the CDR3: TGTGCCAGCCGGGAGGGCCAGGGAGATACGCAGTATTTT.

The V gene is TRBV5-1, the J gene TRBJ1-4; D not resolved. Trimming pared 2 bases from V and 0 bases from J, leaving 8 bases between. Germline V gives CDR1 SGHRS, CDR2 YFSETQ. The CDR3 runs 15 residues. The CDR3 protein is CASSFSNPTNEKLFF. The CDR3 bases are TGCGCCAGCAGCTTTTCTAACCCAACTAATGAAAAACTGTTTTTT.

The genes are TRBV11-3 and TRBJ1-1; D uncertain. The CDR3 has 13 residues. The V and J ends lost 5 bases and 0 bases respectively, with 7 bases between them. The germline CDR1 and CDR2 sequences are SGHNT and YENEEA. The CDR3 DNA follows: TGTGCCAGCAGCCCATCCCTGAACACTGAAGCTTTCTTT. Residues: CASSPSLNTEAFF.

This clone was seen just once. The chain joins TRBV28 to TRBJ1-4; D is unresolved. The CDR3 has 14 residues. Trimming removed 2 bases at V and 7 bases at J, with 11 bases between. CDR1 and CDR2 from the germline V gene are MDHEN and SYDVKM. The CDR3 DNA reads TGTGCCAGCAGTTTAGATGGCCGTCTTGAAAAACTGTTTTTT. Its translation is CASSLDGRLEKLFF.

To note about this clone: A much more abundant neighbour one base away suggests this may be a read error. The sample carries other DNA sequences with the same CDR3. The chain employs TRBV5-4 and TRBJ1-1; TRBD1 aligns across 10 bases. In germline, CDR1 is SGHNT, CDR2 YYREEE (reference sequence). The CDR3 has 15 residues. In DNA, the CDR3 is TGCGCCAGCAGCTTGACAGGGGGCTTGGGCACTGAAGCTTTCTTT. It yields the protein CASSLTGGLGTEAFF.

The chain combines TRBV14 with TRBJ2-7; perhaps TRBD2 as D (6 bases). The CDR3 totals 14 residues. With 0 bases removed from V and 7 bases from J, the gap between germline ends came to 13 bases. CDR1 is SGHDN and CDR2 is FVKESK in the germline V gene. CDR3 in DNA: TGTGCCAGCAGCCAAGATTTAGGGGCGGGAGAGCAGTACTTC. As protein: CASSQDLGAGEQYF.

The chain uses TRBV28 and TRBJ2-1, with D unresolved. CDR1 and CDR2 (germline): MDHEN, SYDVKM. V was cut by 2 bases and J by 5 bases, with 13 bases left in between. This CDR3 contains 15 residues. CDR3 nucleotide sequence: TGTGCCAGCAGTTTAACGTCCGAGGACCACAATGAGCAGTTCTTC. This translates into CASSLTSEDHNEQFF.

The chain joins TRBV28 to TRBJ1-2; 7 positions match TRBD1. Per germline, CDR1 MDHEN and CDR2 SYDVKM. After removal of 2 bases from V and 4 bases from J, the junction contained 7 bases not matched to a gene. CDR3 size: 15 residues. CDR3 in DNA: TGTGCCAGCAGTTTAACCGGGACAGAACTCTATGGCTACACCTTC. It encodes CASSLTGTELYGYTF.

This clone was seen only a few times. This chain joins TRBV9 and TRBJ2-7; either TRBD1 or TRBD2 may fit D (5 bases each). The CDR3 is 16 residues long. The V end lost 0 bases, the J end lost 0 bases, and 13 bases lay between the germline ends. CDR1 and CDR2 from the germline V gene are SGDLS and YYNGEE. CDR3 nucleotide sequence: TGTGCCAGCAGCGTAGCAAGGGACGGTGACTCCTACGAGCAGTACTTC. Amino acids: CASSVARDGDSYEQYF.

This clone was counted once. This chain joins TRBV2 and TRBJ1-1; a possible D gene is TRBD1 (5 bases). Trimming cost V 6 bases and J 3 bases, with 11 bases left between them. CDR3 length: 13 amino acids. Germline CDR1 and CDR2: SNHLY and FYNNEI. Here the CDR3 reads CASRPGRDTEAFF. The CDR3 DNA sequence: TGTGCCAGCAGACCTGGCAGGGACACTGAAGCTTTCTTT.

The J gene is TRBJ2-7, the V gene TRBV9, with 8 nucleotides matching TRBD1. Germline V CDR1 and CDR2: SGDLS, YYNGEE. This CDR3 is built from 15 residues. The trim removed 3 bases at V and 10 bases at J, leaving 15 bases unmatched. The CDR3 loop is CASSALIGQGEQQYF. The CDR3 DNA follows: TGTGCCAGCAGCGCTTTAATCGGACAGGGAGAACAACAGTACTTC.

V usage is TRBV7-3 and J usage is TRBJ1-1; the D gene is possibly TRBD1 (6 bases). The germline V gene has CDR1 SGHTA and CDR2 FQGTGA. V lost 4 bases and J lost 7, with 16 bases in between. This CDR3 comprises 14 residues. In DNA form, the CDR3 reads TGTGCCAGCAGCTCAAGATACAGGGATGATGAAGCTTTCTTT. Residues: CASSSRYRDDEAFF. The full variable domain, in which reference TRBV7-3 and TRBJ1-1 provide the parts outside the CDR3, is GAGVSQTPSNKVTEKGKYVELRCDPISGHTALYWYRQSLGQGPEFLIYFQGTGAADDSGLPNDRFFAVRPEGSVSTLKIQRTERGDSAVYLCASSSRYRDDEAFFGQGTRLTVV.

This chain connects TRBV5-6 to TRBJ2-7; D is possibly TRBD1 (6 bases). Trimming pared 3 bases from V and 0 bases from J, leaving 10 bases between. The CDR3 is made up of 14 amino acids. Per the germline V gene, CDR1 is SGHDT and CDR2 is YYEEEE. The CDR3 is CASSYGTTSYEQYF. Here the CDR3 DNA reads TGTGCCAGCAGCTACGGGACAACCTCCTACGAGCAGTACTTC.

The gene calls are TRBV6-5 and TRBJ1-4; 11 nucleotides align to TRBD1. After removal of 5 bases from V and 5 bases from J, the junction contained 4 bases not matched to a gene. Germline V gene data show CDR1 as MNHEY and CDR2 as SVGAGI. There are 15 residues in the CDR3. In DNA, the CDR3 is TGTGCCAGCAGTGGCCGGGACAGGGGGAATGAAAAACTGTTTTTT. Protein: CASSGRDRGNEKLFF.

J is TRBJ1-5 and V is TRBV27; no clear D. Germline V CDR1 and CDR2: MNHEY, SMNVEV (reference sequence). The CDR3 extends over 13 amino acids. Trimming shortened V by 2 bases and J by 4 bases, and 6 bases separated the two germline ends. The CDR3 DNA reads as TGTGCCAGCAGTTTAGGTCATAATCAGCCCCAGCATTTT. It is translated as CASSLGHNQPQHF.

The rearrangement links TRBV2 to TRBJ1-2; perhaps TRBD1 as D (5 bases). CDR1 and CDR2 (germline): SNHLY, FYNNEI. Trimming left V 6 bases short and J 1 base short, with 9 bases between. This CDR3 has 13 amino acids. For the CDR3, the DNA is TGTGCCAGCAGGGGACCCCTTAACTATGGCTACACCTTC. Residues: CASRGPLNYGYTF.

The J gene is TRBJ1-2, the V gene TRBV28; D gene ambiguous. CDR3 length: 13 residues. The germline V gene encodes CDR1 MDHEN and CDR2 SYDVKM. Trimming removed 3 bases at V and 3 bases at J, with 8 bases between. The chain's CDR3 is CASSFGGYYGYTF. Here the CDR3 DNA reads TGTGCCAGCAGTTTCGGAGGGTACTATGGCTACACCTTC.

This sequence joins TRBV5-1 and TRBJ2-1, with TRBD2 identical over 8 bases. The CDR3 has 14 amino acids. From germline, CDR1 is SGHRS and CDR2 YFSETQ. After removal of 6 bases from V and 5 bases from J, the junction contained 7 bases not matched to a gene. CDR3 region: CASTLREADNEQFF. The CDR3 DNA follows: TGCGCCAGCACGTTGCGGGAGGCCGACAATGAGCAGTTCTTC.

Ten or more counts support this clone. V is TRBV15 and J is TRBJ2-7; TRBD1 is a possible D gene (5 bases). Germline-derived CDR1 and CDR2 are LNHNV and YYDKDF (reference sequence). Trimming removed 0 bases at V and 7 bases at J, with 13 bases between. This CDR3 has 14 amino acids. The CDR3 bases are TGTGCCACCAGCAGAGAGGGGCTATCTGGGGAGCAGTACTTC. Translation: CATSREGLSGEQYF.

This sequence joins TRBV6-5 and TRBJ1-1, with a possible D match to TRBD1 (6 bases). This CDR3 has 15 residues. Germline V gives CDR1 MNHEY, CDR2 SVGAGI. V was shortened by 7 bases and J by 2 bases, with 17 bases between the two germline ends. The CDR3 protein is CASTTPGDINTEAFF. The CDR3 DNA reads TGTGCCAGCACCACCCCGGGGGACATAAACACTGAAGCTTTCTTT.

This clone appeared a few times. The rearrangement uses TRBV29-1 and TRBJ1-1; D is unclear. Germline CDR1 SQVTM, CDR2 ANQGSEA. The CDR3 covers 11 residues. With 2 bases removed from V and 4 bases from J, the gap between germline ends came to 5 bases. CDR3 in amino acids: CSVELITEAFF. The DNA of the CDR3 is TGCAGCGTTGAACTGATCACTGAAGCTTTCTTT.

This clone was picked up a small number of times. J is TRBJ2-2 and V is TRBV5-1, with 9 bases fitting TRBD2. This CDR3 has 15 residues. Looked up from germline, CDR1 is SGHRS and CDR2 is YFSETQ. After removal of 4 bases from V and 4 bases from J, the junction contained 5 bases not matched to a gene. Written as DNA, the CDR3 is TGCGCCAGCAGCCCGACTAGCGGAGTCACCGGGGAGCTGTTTTTT. It codes for CASSPTSGVTGELFF.

The chain combines TRBV4-2 with TRBJ1-3, with D perhaps TRBD1 (5 bases). Trimming cost V 3 bases and J 0 bases, with 12 bases left between them. Per the germline V gene, CDR1 is LGHNA and CDR2 is YNFKEQ. The CDR3 contains 16 residues. This chain's CDR3 is CASSHRDSPSGNTIYF. CDR3 in DNA: TGTGCCAGCAGCCATCGGGACTCGCCCTCTGGAAACACCATATATTTT.

The V call is TRBV5-4, the J call TRBJ2-7; 9 bases are a match to TRBD1. In germline, CDR1 is SGHNT, CDR2 YYREEE (reference sequence). This CDR3 spans 14 amino acids. V was pared by 0 bases and J by 4 bases, with 2 bases of the junction left unmatched. CDR3 sequence (DNA): TGTGCCAGCAGCTTGGAGGGACAGGGATACGAGCAGTACTTC. It yields the protein CASSLEGQGYEQYF.

The genes are TRBV30 and TRBJ2-7; 8 bases align to TRBD2. From germline, CDR1 is GTSNPN and CDR2 SVGIG (reference sequence). The CDR3 has 13 residues. V shed 2 bases and J 3 bases; nucleotides not matched to a gene: 3. Written as DNA, the CDR3 is TGTGCCTGGAGTTCCCGGGAGGGCTACGAGCAGTACTTC. This sequence encodes CAWSSREGYEQYF.